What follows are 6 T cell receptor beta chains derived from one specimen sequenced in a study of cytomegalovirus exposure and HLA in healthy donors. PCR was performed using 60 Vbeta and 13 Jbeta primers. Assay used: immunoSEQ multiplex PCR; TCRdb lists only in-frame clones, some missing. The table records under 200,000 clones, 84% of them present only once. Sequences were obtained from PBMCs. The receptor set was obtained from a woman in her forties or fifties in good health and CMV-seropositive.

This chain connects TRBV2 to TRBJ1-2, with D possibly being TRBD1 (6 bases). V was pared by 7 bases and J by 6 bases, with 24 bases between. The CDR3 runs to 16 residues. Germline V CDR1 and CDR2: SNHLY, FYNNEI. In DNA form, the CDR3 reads TGTGCCAGCAACCCTGGGTGGAGACAGGTAGAAGATGGCTACACCTTC. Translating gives CASNPGWRQVEDGYTF.

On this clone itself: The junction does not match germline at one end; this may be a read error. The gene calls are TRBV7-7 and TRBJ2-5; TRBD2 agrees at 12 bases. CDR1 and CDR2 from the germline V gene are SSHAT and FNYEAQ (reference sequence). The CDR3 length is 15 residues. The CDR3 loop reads CASSRLAGVQETQYF. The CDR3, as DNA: TGTGCTAGCAGCCGACTAGCGGGGGTCCAAGAGACCCAGTACTTC.

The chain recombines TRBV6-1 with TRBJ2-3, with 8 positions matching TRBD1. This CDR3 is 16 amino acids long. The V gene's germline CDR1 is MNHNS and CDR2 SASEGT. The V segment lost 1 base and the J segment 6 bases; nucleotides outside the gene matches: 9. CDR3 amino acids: CASSEGTGFRGDTQYF. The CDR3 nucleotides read TGTGCCAGCAGTGAAGGGACAGGGTTTCGTGGGGATACGCAGTATTTT.

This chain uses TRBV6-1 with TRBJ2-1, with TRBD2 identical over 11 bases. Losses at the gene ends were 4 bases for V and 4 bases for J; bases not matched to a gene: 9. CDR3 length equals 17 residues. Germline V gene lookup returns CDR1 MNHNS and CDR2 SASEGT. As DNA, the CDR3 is TGTGCCAGCAGTGCATGGGATTCTAGCGGGGGGTACAATGAGCAGTTCTTC. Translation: CASSAWDSSGGYNEQFF.

This CDR3 reads CASSLRSRAGSYEQYF. CDR3 nucleotides: TGTGCCAGCAGCTTAAGGTCTCGAGCGGGCTCCTACGAGCAGTACTTC. The V and J genes are TRBV7-3 and TRBJ2-7; weak D call: TRBD2 (6 bases). The CDR3 runs 16 residues. CDR1 SGHTA and CDR2 FQGTGA come from the germline V gene. V lost 1 base to trimming and J lost 0 bases, with 13 bases between them. Combining the CDR3 with reference TRBV7-3 and TRBJ2-7 gives the whole variable domain GAGVSQTPSNKVTEKGKYVELRCDPISGHTALYWYRQSLGQGPEFLIYFQGTGAADDSGLPNDRFFAVRPEGSVSTLKIQRTERGDSAVYLCASSLRSRAGSYEQYFGPGTRLTVT.

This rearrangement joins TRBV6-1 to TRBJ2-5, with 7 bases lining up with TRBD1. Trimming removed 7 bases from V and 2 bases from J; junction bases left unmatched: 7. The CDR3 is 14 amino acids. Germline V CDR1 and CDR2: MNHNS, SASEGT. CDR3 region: CASTGDSHQETQYF. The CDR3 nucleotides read TGTGCCAGCACAGGGGACAGTCATCAAGAGACCCAGTACTTC.